A single sample gave rise to the 8 T cell receptor beta chains below, sequenced in a study of STAT5B mutations in CD4+ large granular lymphocyte leukemia. Only in-frame clones appear in the TCRdb table, and some are missing; sequencing was by immunoSEQ multiplex PCR. Of about 32,000 clones listed, just under 85% are singletons. The sample taken for sequencing was CD4+ T cells from blood buffy coats. These TCRs come from a human donor in good health.

The rearrangement uses TRBV4-1 and TRBJ2-5; 7 bases line up with TRBD1. This CDR3 region has 15 residues. In germline, CDR1 is MGHRA, CDR2 YSYEKL. V gave up 2 bases and J gave up 5 bases; unmatched junction bases: 8. CDR3 DNA: TGCGCCAGCAGCCAACCAACGACAGGGATTGAGACCCAGTACTTC. Its translation is CASSQPTTGIETQYF.

This clone has a single count. The V call is TRBV20-1, the J call TRBJ1-6; tentatively, D is TRBD1 (5 bases). Trimming removed 5 bases at V and 10 bases at J, with 9 bases between. There are 11 residues in the CDR3. CDR1 and CDR2 (germline): DFQATT, SNEGSKA (reference sequence). The DNA of the CDR3 is TGCAGTGCTTCAGGGCAATCACCCCTCCACTTT. Translating it yields CSASGQSPLHF.

This clone occurred once. This chain uses TRBV2 with TRBJ2-1; no definite D call. The germline CDR1 and CDR2 sequences are SNHLY and FYNNEI. CDR3 length: 13 residues. V was cut by 6 bases and J by 2 bases, with 8 bases left in between. The CDR3 spells CASSTDTYNEQFF. The DNA for the CDR3 is TGTGCCAGCAGCACCGACACCTACAATGAGCAGTTCTTC. The complete variable domain, with remaining parts taken from reference TRBV2 and TRBJ2-1, reads EPEVTQTPSHQVTQMGQEVILRCVPISNHLYFYWYRQILGQKVEFLVSFYNNEISEKSEIFDDQFSVERPDGSNFTLKIRSTKLEDSAMYFCASSTDTYNEQFFGPGTRLTVL.

The chain has TRBV19 and TRBJ1-1, with D perhaps TRBD1 (6 bases). The CDR3 sequence is 17 residues long. Trimming cost V 4 bases and J 4 bases, with 22 bases left between them. CDR1 and CDR2 from the germline V gene are LNHDA and SQIVND (reference sequence). The CDR3 spells CASSTRRGAGRGTEAFF. The CDR3 bases are TGTGCCAGTAGTACTAGAAGGGGGGCCGGTAGGGGCACTGAAGCTTTCTTT.

The V and J genes are TRBV30 and TRBJ1-2; D gene ambiguous. V lost 7 bases, J lost 2 bases, and 17 bases lay in between. The CDR3 length is 14 residues. The germline gives CDR1 GTSNPN, CDR2 SVGIG (reference sequence). CDR3 bases: TGTGCCTCAAATGATCGAGGTGACAACTATGGCTACACCTTC. It is translated as CASNDRGDNYGYTF. Full variable domain (remainder filled in from reference TRBV30 and TRBJ1-2): SQTIHQWPATLVQPVGSPLSLECTVEGTSNPNLYWYRQAAGRGLQLLFYSVGIGQISSEVPQNLSASRPQDRQFILSSKKLLLSDSGFYLCASNDRGDNYGYTFGSGTRLTVV.

This clone occurred once. The rearrangement joins TRBV5-1 to TRBJ2-1, with 8 positions matching TRBD2. V was pared by 4 bases and J by 6 bases, with 6 bases of the junction left unmatched. The V gene's germline CDR1 is SGHRS and CDR2 YFSETQ. This CDR3 is built from 14 residues. CDR3 sequence (DNA): TGCGCCAGCAGCCCGGGGGGGGGAGGCAATGAGCAGTTCTTC. It translates to CASSPGGGGNEQFF.

The gene calls are TRBV5-1 and TRBJ1-1; a possible D gene is TRBD1 (6 bases). Looked up from germline, CDR1 is SGHRS and CDR2 is YFSETQ. V gave up 0 bases and J gave up 4 bases, with 13 bases separating them. CDR3 size: 15 residues. CDR3 bases: TGCGCCAGCAGCTTGGACAGGGCGAGGGCCACTGAAGCTTTCTTT. This encodes CASSLDRARATEAFF.

The J gene is TRBJ2-3, the V gene TRBV29-1; D gene unclear. Trimming left V 1 base short and J 2 bases short, with 7 bases between. CDR3 length equals 13 residues. The V gene's germline CDR1 is SQVTM and CDR2 ANQGSEA. The CDR3 here is CSVEVGFTDTQYF. The CDR3 DNA reads as TGCAGCGTTGAAGTCGGGTTCACAGATACGCAGTATTTT.